This passage covers 25 T cell receptor beta chains from one sample sequenced in a study of blood T cell repertoires in COVID-19. The method was immunoSEQ multiplex PCR; TCRdb's version includes in-frame clones alone and lacks a portion of them. Here the sample spans 200,000 to 300,000 clones, 75% to 90% being singletons. Sample: PBMCs or T cells enriched from blood (not recorded which). The receptors here all came from a man aged 35 to 55 who had recovered from COVID-19.

V gene TRBV4-3 combines with J gene TRBJ1-1; D gene uncertain. V lost 5 bases and J 1 base, leaving 11 bases between the germline ends. Germline V gene sequence: CDR1 LGHNA, CDR2 YSLEER. The CDR3 runs to 14 residues. DNA of the CDR3: TGCGCCAGCAGCAGCGGACTTTGGAACACTGAAGCTTTCTTT. The encoded protein is CASSSGLWNTEAFF.

There are a few counts of this clone. V and J are TRBV4-1 and TRBJ1-1, with D hard to call. The V gene lost 0 bases and the J gene lost 1 base, with 9 bases spanning the gap. Germline V gene data show CDR1 as MGHRA and CDR2 as YSYEKL. The CDR3 spans 15 residues. CDR3 bases: TGCGCCAGCAGCCAAGATCCCAAAGCGAACACTGAAGCTTTCTTT. Protein sequence: CASSQDPKANTEAFF.

The chain employs TRBV5-1 and TRBJ1-5; D not resolved. This CDR3 has 14 residues. V lost 0 bases, J lost 2 bases, and 6 bases lay in between. CDR1 is SGHRS and CDR2 is YFSETQ in the germline V gene. The CDR3 nucleotides read TGCGCCAGCAGCTTGGCCGCGGGCAATCAGCCCCAGCATTTT. This translates into CASSLAAGNQPQHF.

The chain joins TRBV11-2 to TRBJ1-3, with D maybe TRBD1 (5 bases). The V and J ends lost 5 bases and 0 bases respectively, with 17 bases between them. Germline V gene sequence: CDR1 SGHAT, CDR2 FQNNGV. There are 17 residues in the CDR3. The CDR3 nucleotides read TGTGCCAGCAGCCAGGGCGCAGACCAAATCTCTGGAAACACCATATATTTT. This codes for CASSQGADQISGNTIYF.

For the CDR3, the DNA is TGTGCCAGCAGCTTACCCGGACAAGTCTCTGGAAACACCATATATTTT. Translating it yields CASSLPGQVSGNTIYF. This sequence joins TRBV7-8 and TRBJ1-3, with D perhaps TRBD1 (5 bases). V was trimmed by 2 bases and J by 0 bases, leaving 11 bases between them. CDR3 length equals 16 residues. Per germline, CDR1 SGHVS and CDR2 FQNEAQ.

The chain combines TRBV12-5 with TRBJ2-3; 15 bases match TRBD2. Per the germline V gene, CDR1 is LGHNT and CDR2 is FRNRAP. Germline trimming cut 1 base from V and 9 bases from J; bases unmatched to any gene: 11. The CDR3 is made up of 18 amino acids. In DNA form, the CDR3 reads TGTGCTAGTGGTTTGGGGACTAGCGGGGGGGCGTTGACTAGCACGCAGTATTTT. This sequence encodes CASGLGTSGGALTSTQYF.

V usage is TRBV28 and J usage is TRBJ2-2, with D possibly TRBD2 on 6 matching bases. From germline, CDR1 is MDHEN and CDR2 SYDVKM. CDR3 size: 14 residues. Trimming pared 10 bases from V and 2 bases from J, leaving 14 bases between. The CDR3 region has the DNA TGTGCCACCCCGGGTAGCGGAAACACCGGGGAGCTGTTTTTT. This codes for CATPGSGNTGELFF.

CDR3: CASATGSYPSNSYTF. CDR3 nucleotide sequence: TGTGCCAGCGCCACAGGGTCTTACCCCTCTAACAGCTACACCTTC. The chain links TRBV6-6 to TRBJ1-2; weak D call: TRBD1 (6 bases). Looked up from germline, CDR1 is MNHNY and CDR2 is SVGAGI (reference sequence). V was trimmed by 8 bases and J by 9 bases, leaving 25 bases between them. The CDR3 consists of 15 residues.

This chain joins TRBV6-6 and TRBJ1-5, with 8 bases matching TRBD1. V was clipped by 6 bases and J by 5 bases; unmatched bases: 9. The CDR3 consists of 15 residues. Looked up from germline, CDR1 is MNHNY and CDR2 is SVGAGI (reference sequence). The CDR3 here is CASRTTQGADQPQHF. The CDR3 coding sequence is TGTGCCAGCAGAACTACGCAGGGGGCGGATCAGCCCCAGCATTTT.

The V call is TRBV7-9, the J call TRBJ2-5; 12 nucleotides match TRBD2. Germline-derived CDR1 and CDR2 are SEHNR and FQNEAQ (reference sequence). The CDR3 consists of 16 residues. Trimming removed 5 bases from V and 4 bases from J; junction bases left unmatched: 8. The CDR3, as DNA: TGTGCCAGCAGCCCCCGACTAGCGGGAGACAGAGAGACCCAGTACTTC. The encoded protein is CASSPRLAGDRETQYF.

This clone was recorded a few times. V is TRBV12-3 or TRBV12-4 and J is TRBJ1-2; 7 bases agree with TRBD1. V lost 5 bases to trimming and J lost 13 bases; unmatched junction nucleotides: 10. The length of the CDR3 is 12 residues. This chain's CDR3 is CASSRNRGLCTF. The DNA for the CDR3 is TGTGCCAGCAGTCGGAACAGGGGTCTTTGCACCTTC.

This clone has only one observation. The chain recombines TRBV27 with TRBJ1-5, with a weak D call TRBD1 (5 bases). The CDR3 sequence is 13 residues long. Germline V gene data show CDR1 as MNHEY and CDR2 as SMNVEV (reference sequence). The CDR3 nucleotides are TGTGGTGAACGGGGGATTGGCAATCAGCCCCAGCATTTT. Its protein is CGERGIGNQPQHF.

This chain links TRBV28 with TRBJ2-7, with 8 bases aligning to TRBD2. This CDR3 comprises 14 residues. CDR1 and CDR2 from the germline V gene are MDHEN and SYDVKM. V lost 5 bases to trimming and J lost 2 bases; unmatched junction nucleotides: 5. The CDR3 DNA reads TGTGCCAGCAGTCGACTAGCGATAGCCTACGAGCAGTACTTC. It specifies CASSRLAIAYEQYF.

V usage is TRBV7-8 and J usage is TRBJ1-2, with TRBD1 as a possible D gene (6 bases). The germline V and J ends were trimmed by 6 bases and 6 bases, with 17 bases remaining between them. Germline V gives CDR1 SGHVS, CDR2 FQNEAQ. The CDR3 consists of 14 residues. CDR3 nucleotide sequence: TGTGCCAGCAGGAGGGGGTTAGCAAACGATGGCTACACCTTC. Its protein is CASRRGLANDGYTF. The complete variable domain, with remaining parts taken from reference TRBV7-8 and TRBJ1-2, reads GAGVSQSPRYKVAKRGQDVALRCDPISGHVSLFWYQQALGQGPEFLTYFQNEAQLDKSGLPSDRFFAERPEGSVSTLKIQRTQQEDSAVYLCASRRGLANDGYTFGSGTRLTVV.

This clone came up a few times. The genes are TRBV18 and TRBJ2-7; 10 bases line up with TRBD1. CDR1 is KGHSH, CDR2 LQKENI, per germline. The V segment lost 3 bases and the J segment 3 bases; nucleotides outside the gene matches: 8. The CDR3 is 16 amino acids. The CDR3 protein is CASSPAKGQGVYEQYF. The CDR3 coding sequence is TGTGCCAGCTCACCGGCGAAAGGACAGGGGGTCTACGAGCAGTACTTC.

V is TRBV19 and J is TRBJ2-5; D not certain. Trimming left V 4 bases short and J 4 bases short, with 7 bases between. The CDR3 has 12 residues. Germline-derived CDR1 and CDR2 are LNHDA and SQIVND (reference sequence). CDR3 sequence: CASSNSGETQYF. The CDR3 region has the DNA TGTGCCAGTAGTAACTCAGGAGAGACCCAGTACTTC.

This chain links TRBV5-4 with TRBJ2-7; 11 bases align to TRBD2. The V gene's germline CDR1 is SGHNT and CDR2 YYREEE (reference sequence). This CDR3 is 16 amino acids long. Trimming cost V 4 bases and J 4 bases; bases outside gene matches: 10. The CDR3 region is CASSAGTSGRTYEQYF. Written as DNA, the CDR3 is TGTGCCAGCAGCGCCGGGACTAGCGGTAGAACTTACGAGCAGTACTTC.

The chain uses TRBV30 and TRBJ2-7, with a possible D match to TRBD1 (6 bases). Germline V lookup: CDR1 GTSNPN, CDR2 SVGIG (reference sequence). The CDR3 contains 14 residues. The ends were cut back, 1 base at V and 2 bases at J, with 12 bases in the middle. The CDR3 loop reads CAWSEQGFTYEQYF. The CDR3 DNA sequence: TGTGCCTGGAGTGAACAGGGTTTTACCTACGAGCAGTACTTC.

The chain joins TRBV21-1 to TRBJ2-7; TRBD1 reflects the table's D call only, with no check against the DNA. TRBV21-1 is a documented pseudogene. The CDR3 totals 17 residues. The CDR3 protein is CARPATGQGARDYEQYF. In nucleotides, the CDR3 is TGTGCCAGGCCCGCGACAGGACAGGGGGCGCGTGACTACGAGCAGTACTTC.

The chain recombines TRBV5-6 with TRBJ1-2; possible D gene TRBD1, 5 bases. The germline gives CDR1 SGHDT, CDR2 YYEEEE. Trimming shortened V by 6 bases and J by 1 base, and 13 bases separated the two germline ends. This CDR3 is built from 14 residues. CDR3 nucleotides: TGTGCCAGCACCTCGCGGGGGTATAACTATGGCTACACCTTC. Encoded protein: CASTSRGYNYGYTF.

This clone was detected once. The chain uses TRBV18 and TRBJ1-1, with D uncertain. The CDR3 contains 13 residues. Germline-derived CDR1 and CDR2 are KGHSH and LQKENI. V gave up 3 bases and J gave up 11 bases, with 16 bases separating them. The CDR3 DNA reads as TGTGCCAGCTCACCTGAACGCTTCCGGGAGGCTTTCTTT. Encoded protein: CASSPERFREAFF.

The chain carries TRBV9 and TRBJ2-3; 10 bases map to TRBD2. The germline V gene has CDR1 SGDLS and CDR2 YYNGEE. The J segment lost 1 base and the V segment lost 0 bases, leaving 5 bases of the junction unmatched. CDR3 length: 17 amino acids. CDR3 region: CASSVASGGPGTDTQYF. The CDR3 region has the DNA TGTGCCAGCAGCGTAGCTAGCGGGGGACCTGGCACAGATACGCAGTATTTT.

The gene calls are TRBV7-8 and TRBJ2-7; 9 bases line up with TRBD1. The CDR3 loop spans 16 amino acids. Per the germline V gene, CDR1 is SGHVS and CDR2 is FQNEAQ. V trimming: 5 bases; J trimming: 3 bases; junction bases outside the gene matches: 11. CDR3 residues: CASSKPGQGFVYEQYF. DNA of the CDR3: TGTGCCAGCAGCAAGCCGGGACAGGGTTTCGTCTACGAGCAGTACTTC.

This chain links TRBV7-9 with TRBJ1-2, with 9 nucleotides matching TRBD1. Germline assignment: CDR1 SEHNR and CDR2 FQNEAQ (reference sequence). Trimming at V came to 3 bases and at J to 6 bases, leaving 11 bases not matched to a gene. The CDR3 contains 16 residues. The CDR3 loop reads CASSFLPGTGWDGYTF. CDR3 nucleotide sequence: TGTGCCAGCAGCTTTCTCCCCGGGACAGGGTGGGATGGCTACACCTTC.

The chain uses TRBV4-2 and TRBJ2-7; D is perhaps TRBD1 (5 bases). V was shortened by 3 bases and J by 0 bases, with 6 bases between the two germline ends. The V gene's germline CDR1 is LGHNA and CDR2 YNFKEQ. This CDR3 is built from 13 residues. The CDR3 here is CASSQTVSYEQYF. The CDR3 DNA follows: TGTGCCAGCAGCCAGACAGTCTCCTACGAGCAGTACTTC.